This T cell receptor (beta chain) comes out of a study of blood T cell repertoires in COVID-19. Clones were sequenced by immunoSEQ multiplex PCR, and TCRdb holds only the in-frame ones, with some missing. This sample has 150,000 or so clones; over 60% occur once, and the top ten carry under 3%. The V and J ends lost 6 bases and 4 bases respectively, with 9 bases between them. Looked up from germline, CDR1 is MNHEY and CDR2 is SVGAGI. The CDR3 covers 12 residues. Source material: PBMCs or T cells enriched from blood (not recorded which). V is TRBV6-5 and J is TRBJ1-1; D is possibly TRBD1 (6 bases). The receptor was isolated from a woman aged 50 to 60 who had recovered from COVID-19. The CDR3 is CASSRGGTEAFF. Here the CDR3 DNA reads TGTGCCAGCAGCAGGGGCGGCACTGAAGCTTTCTTT.